This T cell receptor (beta chain) was identified during a study of TIL therapy for anti-PD-1-resistant metastatic lung cancer. Germline CDR1 MNHEY, CDR2 SMNVEV (reference sequence). The CDR3 loop spans 12 amino acids. V lost 5 bases and J lost 8, with 7 bases in between. This clone was picked up a small number of times. This was the immunoSEQ v3 assay. Assay used: immunoSEQ multiplex PCR; TCRdb lists only in-frame clones, some missing. The sample has tens of thousands of clones; under 75% are singletons. Noted time point: pre-treatment sample, taken before nivolumab and TIL therapy. Source: blood, taken at baseline. The V and J genes are TRBV27 and TRBJ1-6; no definite D call. The sequence was obtained from a person between 25 and 79 years old with non-small cell lung cancer. The CDR3 loop reads CASSPFDSPLHF. As DNA, the CDR3 is TGTGCCAGCAGTCCCTTCGATTCACCCCTCCACTTT.